These T cell receptor beta chains were read from a single sample in a study of neurological immune-mediated disorders. TCRdb itself ran the 5' RACE reads through MiXCR, one entry per CDR3 protein. The sample contains around 58,000 distinct CDR3 sequences, 3% to 3.5% of which appear only once. Sequencing was done on a sample of PBMCs. The source is a woman aged 55 to 70 with multiple sclerosis. Each CDR3 is given with its conserved first and last residue. D genes are given only for firm matches. Each size is how often the clone was seen (once, few, many) or a class if it is expanded.

>TRBJ2-3|few|TRBV7-8|-
TGTGCCAGCAGCGCCGCGGACAGCACCTTCACAGATACGCAGTATTTT
CASSAADSTFTDTQYF
>TRBJ2-7|many|TRBV20-1|TRBD1
TGCAGTGCTAGAGTTTCCGACAGGGGGTTCTACGAGCAGTACTTC
CSARVSDRGFYEQYF
>TRBJ1-1|many|TRBV7-2|TRBD1
TGTGCCAGCAGCTTATTAGAGGGGGCTCTCACTGAAGCTTTCTTT
CASSLLEGALTEAFF
>TRBJ2-3|many|TRBV5-1|-
TGCGCCAGCAGCTTGGCCCGGTACACAGATACGCAGTATTTT
CASSLARYTDTQYF
>TRBJ1-1|many|TRBV12-3/TRBV12-4|TRBD1
TGTGCCAGCAGTTTAGGGGACAGTCCTGAAGCTTTCTTT
CASSLGDSPEAFF
>TRBJ1-1|many|TRBV20-1|TRBD1
TGCAGTGCTAGAGTCGAAAGGGACAGTTTGAACACTGAAGCTTTCTTT
CSARVERDSLNTEAFF
>TRBJ2-1|few|TRBV19|TRBD2
TGTGCCAGTAGTAGGGGACTAGCCGGCAATGAGCAGTTCTTC
CASSRGLAGNEQFF
>TRBJ1-4|many|TRBV20-1|-
TGCAGTGCTAGGACAGGCCGTGCCCCTCGGAATGAAAAACTGTTTTTT
CSARTGRAPRNEKLFF
>TRBJ1-1|many|TRBV10-3|-
TGTGCCATCAGAAGTGTGGCAGGGGTTAGGAACACTGAAGCTTTCTTT
CAIRSVAGVRNTEAFF
>TRBJ2-1|many|TRBV20-1|TRBD1
TGCAGTGCTAGGGGAGCAGGGGGTGAGCAGTTCTTC
CSARGAGGEQFF
>TRBJ1-1|many|TRBV27|-
TGTGCCAGCAGGTGGGGGGCGTTGGCTTTCTTT
CASRWGALAFF